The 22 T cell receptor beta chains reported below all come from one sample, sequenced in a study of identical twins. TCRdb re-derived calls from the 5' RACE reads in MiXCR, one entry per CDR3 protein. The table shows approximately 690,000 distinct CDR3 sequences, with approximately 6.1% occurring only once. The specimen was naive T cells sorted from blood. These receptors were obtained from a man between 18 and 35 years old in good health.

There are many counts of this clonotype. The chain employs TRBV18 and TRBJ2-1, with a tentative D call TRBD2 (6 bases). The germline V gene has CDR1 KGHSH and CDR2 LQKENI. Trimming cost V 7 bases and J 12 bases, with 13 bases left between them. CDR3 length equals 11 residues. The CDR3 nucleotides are TGTGCCAGCTTGAACCGGGACTGGCAGTTCTTC. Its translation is CASLNRDWQFF.

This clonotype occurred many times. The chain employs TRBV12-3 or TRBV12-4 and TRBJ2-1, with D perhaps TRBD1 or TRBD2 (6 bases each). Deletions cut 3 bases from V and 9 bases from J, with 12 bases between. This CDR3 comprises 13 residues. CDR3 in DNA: TGTGCCAGCAGTTTGGCAACGGGGGCTGAGCAGTTCTTC. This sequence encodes CASSLATGAEQFF.

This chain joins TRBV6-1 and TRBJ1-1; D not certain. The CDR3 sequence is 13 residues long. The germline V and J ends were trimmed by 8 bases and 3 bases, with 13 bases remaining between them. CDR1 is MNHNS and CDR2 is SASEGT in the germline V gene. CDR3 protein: CASLAGPYTEAFF. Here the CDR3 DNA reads TGTGCCAGCCTAGCCGGGCCTTACACTGAAGCTTTCTTT.

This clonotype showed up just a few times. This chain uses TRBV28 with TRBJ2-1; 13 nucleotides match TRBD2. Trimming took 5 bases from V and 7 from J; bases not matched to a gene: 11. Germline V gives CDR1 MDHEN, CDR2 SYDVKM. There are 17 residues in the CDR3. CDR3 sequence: CASSATGLAGVRNEQFF. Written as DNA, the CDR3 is TGTGCCAGCAGTGCAACAGGACTAGCGGGAGTTCGGAATGAGCAGTTCTTC.

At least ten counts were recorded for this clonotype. The CDR3 DNA sequence: TGTGCCAGCAGTTTACGGCGGTCGAGCTCCTACAATGAGCAGTTCTTC. This encodes CASSLRRSSSYNEQFF. The genes are TRBV12-3 or TRBV12-4 and TRBJ2-1; no clear D gene. Deletions cut 2 bases from V and 0 bases from J, with 11 bases between. The CDR3 sequence is 16 residues long.

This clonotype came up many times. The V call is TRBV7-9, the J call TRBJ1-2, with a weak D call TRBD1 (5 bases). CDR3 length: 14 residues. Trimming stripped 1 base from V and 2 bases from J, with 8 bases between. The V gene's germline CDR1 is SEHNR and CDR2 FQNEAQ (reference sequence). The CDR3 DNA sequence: TGTGCCAGCAGCTTAGACAGGATCAACTATGGCTACACCTTC. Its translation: CASSLDRINYGYTF.

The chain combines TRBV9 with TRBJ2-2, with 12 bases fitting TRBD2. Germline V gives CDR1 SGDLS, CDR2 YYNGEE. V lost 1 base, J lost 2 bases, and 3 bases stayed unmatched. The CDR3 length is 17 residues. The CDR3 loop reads CASSVLAGGPNTGELFF. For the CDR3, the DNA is TGTGCCAGCAGCGTACTAGCGGGAGGGCCAAACACCGGGGAGCTGTTTTTT. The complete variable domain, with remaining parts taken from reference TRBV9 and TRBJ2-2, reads DSGVTQTPKHLITATGQRVTLRCSPRSGDLSVYWYQQSLDQGLQFLIQYYNGEERAKGNILERFSAQQFPDLHSELNLSSLELGDSALYFCASSVLAGGPNTGELFFGEGSRLTVL.

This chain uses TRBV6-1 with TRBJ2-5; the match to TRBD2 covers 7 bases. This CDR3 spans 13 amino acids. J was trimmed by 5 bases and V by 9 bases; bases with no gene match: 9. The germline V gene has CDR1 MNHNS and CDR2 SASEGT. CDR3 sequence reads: CASFSGGGETQYF. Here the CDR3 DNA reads TGTGCCAGTTTTTCCGGGGGAGGGGAGACCCAGTACTTC.

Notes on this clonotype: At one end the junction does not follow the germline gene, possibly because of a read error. The CDR3 is CASSSGGQGMDF. The CDR3 DNA is TGCGCCAGCAGCTCCGGGGGGCAAGGCATGGACTTC. The chain has TRBV5-1 and TRBJ2-4; D possibly corresponds to TRBD2 (7 bases). The CDR3 runs 12 residues. Germline V gene sequence: CDR1 SGHRS, CDR2 YFSETQ.

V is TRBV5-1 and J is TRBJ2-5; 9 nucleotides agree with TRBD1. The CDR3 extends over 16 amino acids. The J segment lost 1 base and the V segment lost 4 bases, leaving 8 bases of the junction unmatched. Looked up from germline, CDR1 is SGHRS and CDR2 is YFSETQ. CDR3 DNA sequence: TGCGCCAGCAGCGCACGACAGGGGGGATCCCAAGAGACCCAGTACTTC. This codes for CASSARQGGSQETQYF.

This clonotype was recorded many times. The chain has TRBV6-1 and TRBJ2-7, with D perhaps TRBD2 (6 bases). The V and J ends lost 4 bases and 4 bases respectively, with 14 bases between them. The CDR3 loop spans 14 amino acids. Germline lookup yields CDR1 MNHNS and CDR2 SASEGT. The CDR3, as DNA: TGTGCCAGCAGTGGGAATGTGGGAGGATACGAGCAGTACGTC. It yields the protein CASSGNVGGYEQYV.

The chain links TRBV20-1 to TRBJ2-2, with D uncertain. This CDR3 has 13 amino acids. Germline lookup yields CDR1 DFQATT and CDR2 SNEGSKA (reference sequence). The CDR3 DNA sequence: TGCATTCTGTGGAAGGCGAACACCGGGGAGCTGTTTTTT. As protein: CILWKANTGELFF.

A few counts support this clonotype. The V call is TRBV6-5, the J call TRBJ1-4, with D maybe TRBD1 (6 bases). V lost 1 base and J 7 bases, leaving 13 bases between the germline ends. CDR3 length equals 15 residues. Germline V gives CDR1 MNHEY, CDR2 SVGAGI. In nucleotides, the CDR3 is TGTGCCAGCAGTTACTTGGGGGGCGCGGGTGAAAAACTGTTTTTT. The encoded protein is CASSYLGGAGEKLFF.

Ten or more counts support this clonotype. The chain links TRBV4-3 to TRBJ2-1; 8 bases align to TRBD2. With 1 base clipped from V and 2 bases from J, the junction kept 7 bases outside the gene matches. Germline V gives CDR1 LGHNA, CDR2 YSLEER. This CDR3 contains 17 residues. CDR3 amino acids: CASSQALGSGTYNEQFF. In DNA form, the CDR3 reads TGCGCCAGCAGCCAAGCCTTAGGTAGCGGGACCTACAATGAGCAGTTCTTC.

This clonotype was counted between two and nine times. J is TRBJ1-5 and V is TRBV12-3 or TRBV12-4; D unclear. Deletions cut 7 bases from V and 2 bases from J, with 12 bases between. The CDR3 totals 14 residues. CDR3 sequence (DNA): TGTGCCAGCACTTCAGACGGACGCAATCAGCCCCAGCATTTT. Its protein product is CASTSDGRNQPQHF.

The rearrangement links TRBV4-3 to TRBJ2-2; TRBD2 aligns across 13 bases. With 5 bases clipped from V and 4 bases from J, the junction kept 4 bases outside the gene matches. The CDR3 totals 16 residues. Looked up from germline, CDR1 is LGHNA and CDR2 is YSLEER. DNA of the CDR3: TGCGCCAGCAGCTTTGGACTAGCGGGAGTCACCGGGGAGCTGTTTTTT. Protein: CASSFGLAGVTGELFF.

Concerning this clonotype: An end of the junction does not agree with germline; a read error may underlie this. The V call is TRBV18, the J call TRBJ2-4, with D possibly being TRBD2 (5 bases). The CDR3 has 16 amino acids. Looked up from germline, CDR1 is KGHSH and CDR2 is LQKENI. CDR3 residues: CASSPLSALRENLQYF. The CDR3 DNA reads TGTGCCAGCTCACCACTGTCAGCCCTTCGGGAAAACCTTCAGTACTTC.

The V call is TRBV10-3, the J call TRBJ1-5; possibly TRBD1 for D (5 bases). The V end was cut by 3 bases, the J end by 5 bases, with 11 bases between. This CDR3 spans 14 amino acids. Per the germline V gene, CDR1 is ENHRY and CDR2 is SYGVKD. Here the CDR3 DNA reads TGTGCCATCAGTGAAGAAGGGGTCGATCAGCCCCAGCATTTT. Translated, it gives CAISEEGVDQPQHF.

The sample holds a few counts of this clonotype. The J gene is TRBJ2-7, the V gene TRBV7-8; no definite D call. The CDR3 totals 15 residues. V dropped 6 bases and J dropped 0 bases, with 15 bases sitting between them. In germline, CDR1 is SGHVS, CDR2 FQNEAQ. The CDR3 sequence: CASRPRGRSSYEQYF. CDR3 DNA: TGTGCCAGCAGGCCGCGTGGAAGAAGCTCCTACGAGCAGTACTTC.

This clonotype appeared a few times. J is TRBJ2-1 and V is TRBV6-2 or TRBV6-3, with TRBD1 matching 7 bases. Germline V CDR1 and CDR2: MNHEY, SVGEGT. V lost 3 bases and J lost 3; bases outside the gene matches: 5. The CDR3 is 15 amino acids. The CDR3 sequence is CASSYGTASYNEQFF. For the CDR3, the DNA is TGTGCCAGCAGTTATGGGACAGCTAGCTACAATGAGCAGTTCTTC.

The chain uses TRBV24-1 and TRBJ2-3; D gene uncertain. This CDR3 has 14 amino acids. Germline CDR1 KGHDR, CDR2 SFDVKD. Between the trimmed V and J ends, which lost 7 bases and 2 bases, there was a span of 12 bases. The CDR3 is CATRRSYATDTQYF. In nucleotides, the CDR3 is TGTGCCACCAGAAGGTCTTACGCCACAGATACGCAGTATTTT.

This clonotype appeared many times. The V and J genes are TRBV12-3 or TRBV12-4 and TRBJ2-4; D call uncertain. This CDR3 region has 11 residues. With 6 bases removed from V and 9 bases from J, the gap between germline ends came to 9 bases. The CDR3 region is CASSPGGIQYF. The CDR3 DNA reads TGTGCCAGCAGCCCGGGCGGCATTCAGTACTTC.